The rows below give T cell receptor beta chains drawn from one sample of a study of shared clonotypes between healthy human individuals. Here immunoSEQ multiplex PCR was the method, and the copy in TCRdb shows in-frame clones only, minus some. The repertoire consists of some 2,400,000 clones, with roughly 95% occurring once and the leading ten covering roughly 0.13%. The sequencing input was naive CD4+ T cells sorted from blood. These receptors were collected from a man younger than 35 in good health. The CDR3 runs from the conserved cysteine through the conserved F or W. The D gene is left open where the match is weak. The listing skips clone size in some rows; elsewhere it reads once, few, many or a size class.

J	size	V	D	DNA	CDR3
TRBJ1-4	.	TRBV7-6	TRBD1	TGTGCCAGCAGCGAACGACAGGGAGCAACTAATGAAAAACTGTTTTTT	CASSERQGATNEKLFF
TRBJ1-3	.	TRBV7-2	.	TGTGCCAGCAGCTTGAGGGGCGTCGCTGGAAACACCATATATTTT	CASSLRGVAGNTIYF
TRBJ2-2	.	TRBV10-2	TRBD1	TGCGCCAGCGCCGGGACAGCTATCACCGGGGAGCTGTTTTTT	CASAGTAITGELFF
TRBJ2-5	.	TRBV10-3	TRBD2	TGTGCCATCAGTCTAGAGAGAGCGGGAGTAGAGACCCAGTACTTC	CAISLERAGVETQYF
TRBJ1-4	.	TRBV28	.	TGTGCCAGCAGTTCCCCGTCGAGTCCTGGGACTAATGAAAAACTGTTTTTT	CASSSPSSPGTNEKLFF
TRBJ2-7	.	TRBV18	.	TGTGCCAGCTCACCTTACGACTCCTACGAGCAGTACTTC	CASSPYDSYEQYF
TRBJ1-5	.	TRBV18	TRBD1	TGTGCCAGCTCACCGGGACAGGGGGCTAATAGCAATCAGCCCCAGCATTTT	CASSPGQGANSNQPQHF
TRBJ2-7	.	TRBV10-2	.	TGCGCCAGCAGTGATCTTCCGGGACTTCTCCCATACGAGCAGTACTTC	CASSDLPGLLPYEQYF
TRBJ1-5	.	TRBV2	.	TGTGCCAGCAGCAAGAATAGCAATCAGCCCCAGCATTTT	CASSKNSNQPQHF
TRBJ2-7	.	TRBV5-1	TRBD1	TGCGCCAGCAGCCAAACCGGGACAGCCTACGAGCAGTACTTC	CASSQTGTAYEQYF
TRBJ2-7	.	TRBV5-1	TRBD1	TGCGCCAGCAGCTCCGGAACCGGGACAGGGGTTGTCGAGCAGTACTTC	CASSSGTGTGVVEQYF
TRBJ2-3	.	TRBV7-2	TRBD1	TGTGCCAGCAGCTCGGGACAGACCAGCACAGATACGCAGTATTTT	CASSSGQTSTDTQYF
TRBJ2-1	.	TRBV29-1	TRBD1	TGCAGCGTTGAGCCCCCGAGACAGGGCAATGAGCAGTTCTTC	CSVEPPRQGNEQFF
TRBJ2-7	.	TRBV7-2	.	TGTGCCAGCAGCGCGACTCGATTCGAGCAGTACTTC	CASSATRFEQYF
TRBJ2-7	.	TRBV28	.	TGTGCCAGCAGTCCCCAGACCGTGGGGGCCTACGAGCAGTACTTC	CASSPQTVGAYEQYF
TRBJ2-2	.	TRBV7-2	.	TGTGCCAGCAGCTTAAGTCGGCTGGCCCTCGGGGAGCTGTTTTTT	CASSLSRLALGELFF
TRBJ1-5	few	TRBV27	.	TGTGCCAGCAGTTTCAATGGACTGCAGCCCCAGCATTTT	CASSFNGLQPQHF
TRBJ2-2	.	TRBV29-1	TRBD2	TGCAGCGTTGAAAAGGGTGGGAGGGTCACCGGGGAGCTGTTTTTT	CSVEKGGRVTGELFF
TRBJ2-7	.	TRBV5-1	.	TGCGCCAGCAGCCCCGGGACGGACTCCTACGAGCAGTACTTC	CASSPGTDSYEQYF
TRBJ2-3	.	TRBV15	.	TGTGCCACCAGCAGAGCTGGAGAGAGTCCTAGCACAGATACGCAGTATTTT	CATSRAGESPSTDTQYF
TRBJ2-3	.	TRBV4-1	TRBD2	TGCGCCAGCACCCGAAGGACTAGCGGGGGAGGGGACACAGATACGCAGTATTTT	CASTRRTSGGGDTDTQYF
TRBJ1-2	.	TRBV11-2	.	TGTGCCAGTCGCAGTTGGACTCAAACTTCCGATGGCTACACCTTC	CASRSWTQTSDGYTF
TRBJ2-1	.	TRBV9	TRBD1	TGTGCCAGCAGCGCAACAGGGGGCCCGAATGAGCAGTTCTTC	CASSATGGPNEQFF
TRBJ1-2	.	TRBV5-5	.	TGTGCCAGCAGCTTGACAGCAGGCTATGGCTACACCTTC	CASSLTAGYGYTF
TRBJ1-2	.	TRBV4-3	.	TGCGCCAGCAGCCAAGTTGCCCAGGTGGGGCCCTATGGCTACACCTTC	CASSQVAQVGPYGYTF
TRBJ2-5	.	TRBV4-1	.	TGCGCCAGCAGCCAGACTCGGACAGACCAAGAGACCCAGTACTTC	CASSQTRTDQETQYF
TRBJ2-7	.	TRBV19	TRBD2	TGTGCCAGTAGTATCCCACTAGCGGGCGAGCAGTACTTC	CASSIPLAGEQYF
TRBJ2-3	.	TRBV5-4	.	TGTGCCAGCAGCTTGGACAGGGTGAGCACAGATACGCAGTATTTT	CASSLDRVSTDTQYF
TRBJ2-1	.	TRBV7-9	.	TGTGCCAGCAGCTTCGCGGCCAATGAGCAGTTCTTC	CASSFAANEQFF
TRBJ1-2	once	TRBV27	TRBD1	TGTGCCAGCAGTTTCACAGGGGGCGCAAGCTATGGCTACACCTTC	CASSFTGGASYGYTF
TRBJ2-7	.	TRBV11-2	.	TGTGCCAGCAGCTTAGGGAATCCTGGCCAGAACGAGCAGTACTTC	CASSLGNPGQNEQYF
TRBJ2-1	.	TRBV5-1	.	TGCGCCAGCAGCGCCACCCACCGATTAGATGAGCAGTTCTTC	CASSATHRLDEQFF
TRBJ2-7	.	TRBV5-1	.	TGCGCCAGCAGCTCCCGGGGCGCGTTCTACGAGCAGTACTTC	CASSSRGAFYEQYF
TRBJ2-3	.	TRBV11-3	.	TGTGCCAGCAGCCCCTTTTGGGATACGCAGTATTTT	CASSPFWDTQYF
TRBJ2-3	.	TRBV5-1	.	TGCGCCAGCAGCTTGGGAGGGGAAGCAGATACGCAGTATTTT	CASSLGGEADTQYF
TRBJ1-3	.	TRBV25-1	TRBD1	TGTGCCAGCAGTCCTTTCGCCGGGACAGGGGGTGGAAACACCATATATTTT	CASSPFAGTGGGNTIYF
TRBJ2-3	.	TRBV6-1	TRBD2	TGTGCCAGCGGACTAGCGGGGGCCACAGATACGCAGTATTTT	CASGLAGATDTQYF
TRBJ1-5	.	TRBV27	.	TGTGCCAGCAGTTTTTCAGGGCCTAATCAGCCCCAGCATTTT	CASSFSGPNQPQHF
TRBJ2-1	.	TRBV19	.	TGTGCCAGTAAGGCCGCATACAATGAGCAGTTCTTC	CASKAAYNEQFF
TRBJ2-1	.	TRBV19	TRBD2	TGTGCCAGTAGTACGACCCGGACTAGCGGGAGGGCACGCGAGCAGTTCTTC	CASSTTRTSGRAREQFF
TRBJ2-7	.	TRBV2	TRBD2	TGTGCCAGCAGCGAGCGGGAGGGCTACGAGCAGTACTTC	CASSEREGYEQYF
TRBJ2-1	.	TRBV5-8	.	TGTGCCAGCAGTCCGGACAGATACAATGACCGGCAGTTCTTC	CASSPDRYNDRQFF
TRBJ1-4	.	TRBV10-3	TRBD1	TGTGCCATCAGTGAGTCAGCGCCGACAGGGGGTAATGAAAAACTGTTTTTT	CAISESAPTGGNEKLFF
TRBJ1-1	.	TRBV6-5	TRBD1	TGTGCCAGCAGTTACCTCGCGCAGGGGGGTACTGAAGCTTTCTTT	CASSYLAQGGTEAFF
TRBJ2-3	.	TRBV6-5	.	TGTGCCAGCAGACCCGGGGCCCTGGGCACAGATACGCAGTATTTT	CASRPGALGTDTQYF
TRBJ2-7	.	TRBV19	TRBD2	TGTGCCAGTAGTGTACTAGCGGGTTCTTACTACGAGCAGTACTTC	CASSVLAGSYYEQYF